Shown below are 21 T cell receptor beta chains from a single sample sequenced in a study of cytomegalovirus exposure and HLA in healthy donors. Sequenced by immunoSEQ multiplex PCR; TCRdb stores in-frame clones only, minus some. The sample includes more than 250,000 clones, approximately 86% of them seen just once. The sample taken for sequencing was PBMCs. These receptors originate from a woman in her 30s in good health and CMV-seropositive.

J is TRBJ1-5 and V is TRBV27; D is unclear. V lost 3 bases and J lost 7, with 13 bases in between. The CDR3 consists of 14 residues. The germline CDR1 and CDR2 sequences are MNHEY and SMNVEV (reference sequence). CDR3 residues: CASSFGWGNQPQHF. CDR3 coding DNA: TGTGCCAGCAGTTTCGGTTGGGGTAACCAGCCCCAGCATTTT.

The rearrangement links TRBV6-6 to TRBJ2-7; TRBD1 might be the D (5 bases). With 6 bases removed from V and 1 base from J, the gap between germline ends came to 16 bases. CDR3 length equals 15 residues. CDR1 and CDR2 from the germline V gene are MNHNY and SVGAGI (reference sequence). The CDR3 DNA reads TGTGCCAGCAGAACACGGACATCCAAATCCTACGAGCAGTACTTC. Its translation is CASRTRTSKSYEQYF.

The chain carries TRBV28 and TRBJ2-7; TRBD2 aligns across 7 bases. Per germline, CDR1 MDHEN and CDR2 SYDVKM. V dropped 5 bases and J dropped 0; count of bases not matched to a gene: 4. The CDR3 contains 14 residues. CDR3 amino acids: CASSPREASYEQYF. The CDR3 nucleotides read TGTGCCAGCAGTCCCCGGGAGGCCTCCTACGAGCAGTACTTC.

This clone was found once. This chain links TRBV7-9 with TRBJ2-1, with 7 bases lining up with TRBD2. The germline gives CDR1 SEHNR, CDR2 FQNEAQ (reference sequence). V was pared by 1 base and J by 6 bases, with 3 bases of the junction left unmatched. The CDR3 runs 14 residues. The CDR3 DNA reads TGTGCCAGCAGCTTAGAACTAGCGAGCAATGAGCAGTTCTTC. Its protein product is CASSLELASNEQFF. The full variable domain, with the rest looked up from reference TRBV7-9 and TRBJ2-1, is DTGVSQNPRHKITKRGQNVTFRCDPISEHNRLYWYRQTLGQGPEFLTYFQNEAQLEKSRLLSDRFSAERPKGSFSTLEIQRTEQGDSAMYLCASSLELASNEQFFGPGTRLTVL.

The chain has TRBV6-4 and TRBJ2-6, with D possibly being TRBD2 (5 bases). CDR1 MRHNA and CDR2 SNTAGT come from the germline V gene. CDR3 length: 18 residues. Trimming left V 4 bases short and J 0 bases short, with 16 bases between. CDR3 nucleotide sequence: TGTGCCAGCAGTGCTGAGGGCGGGTATCTCTCTGGGGCCAACGTCCTGACTTTC. Translating gives CASSAEGGYLSGANVLTF.

This rearrangement joins TRBV2 to TRBJ2-5, with 7 bases that match TRBD2. The trim removed 6 bases at V and 5 bases at J, leaving 6 bases unmatched. CDR1 and CDR2 (germline): SNHLY, FYNNEI. The CDR3 is 13 residues long. The CDR3, as DNA: TGTGCCAGCAGCGGGACTATCAGGGAGACCCAGTACTTC. Its translation is CASSGTIRETQYF.

V gene TRBV19 combines with J gene TRBJ2-5, with unresolved D. The germline gives CDR1 LNHDA, CDR2 SQIVND (reference sequence). The CDR3 sequence is 13 residues long. Trimming shortened V by 3 bases and J by 5 bases, and 10 bases separated the two germline ends. The CDR3 bases are TGTGCCAGTAGTATCTCCGTTGGGGAGACCCAGTACTTC. This sequence encodes CASSISVGETQYF. Looking up the rest from reference TRBV19 and TRBJ2-5 gives the full variable domain: DGGITQSPKYLFRKEGQNVTLSCEQNLNHDAMYWYRQDPGQGLRLIYYSQIVNDFQKGDIAEGYSVSREKKESFPLTVTSAQKNPTAFYLCASSISVGETQYFGPGTRLLVL.

This chain joins TRBV28 and TRBJ1-2; D perhaps matches TRBD1 (6 bases). Germline CDR1 and CDR2: MDHEN and SYDVKM. Trimming pared 4 bases from V and 4 bases from J, leaving 13 bases between. The CDR3 is made up of 14 amino acids. As DNA, the CDR3 is TGTGCCAGCAGTTCAGGACAGCCCAGCTATGGCTACACCTTC. Its protein product is CASSSGQPSYGYTF.

This clone has a handful of counts. The gene calls are TRBV10-2 and TRBJ2-6; TRBD2 aligns across 10 bases. CDR3 size: 16 residues. Germline CDR1 WSHSY, CDR2 SAAADI. Losses at the gene ends were 7 bases for V and 3 bases for J; bases not matched to a gene: 6. CDR3 residues: CASTASGSVGANVLTF. CDR3 coding DNA: TGCGCCAGCACGGCTAGCGGGAGCGTTGGGGCCAACGTCCTGACTTTC.

This clone was seen once. This chain connects TRBV28 to TRBJ2-7, with TRBD1 identical over 8 bases. The V and J ends lost 3 bases and 6 bases, in that order; junction bases with no gene match: 4. Looked up from germline, CDR1 is MDHEN and CDR2 is SYDVKM. This CDR3 spans 13 amino acids. CDR3 in DNA: TGTGCCAGCAGTTTCCGACAGGGGCCCGAGCAGTACTTC. It specifies CASSFRQGPEQYF.

This sequence joins TRBV5-4 and TRBJ2-7, with TRBD1 identical over 7 bases. Germline V gives CDR1 SGHNT, CDR2 YYREEE (reference sequence). Trimming cost V 3 bases and J 3 bases; bases outside gene matches: 12. CDR3 length: 16 amino acids. This CDR3 is CASSSSDRVRRYEQYF. DNA for the CDR3: TGTGCCAGCAGCTCGTCCGACAGGGTAAGGCGCTACGAGCAGTACTTC.

V is TRBV15 and J is TRBJ1-3; D is uncertain. CDR3 size: 14 residues. With 0 bases removed from V and 0 bases from J, the gap between germline ends came to 3 bases. The germline CDR1 and CDR2 sequences are LNHNV and YYDKDF (reference sequence). CDR3 sequence reads: CATSRDSSGNTIYF. The CDR3 DNA follows: TGTGCCACCAGCAGAGACAGCTCTGGAAACACCATATATTTT.

This clone was counted between two and nine times. The chain couples TRBV7-9 to TRBJ1-6; the D gene is possibly TRBD1 (5 bases). In germline, CDR1 is SEHNR, CDR2 FQNEAQ (reference sequence). This CDR3 contains 13 residues. The V end was cut by 8 bases, the J end by 11 bases, with 16 bases between. CDR3 sequence reads: CASHGQGGPPLHF. CDR3 sequence (DNA): TGTGCCAGCCACGGGCAGGGAGGGCCACCCCTCCACTTT. Full variable domain (missing parts from reference TRBV7-9 and TRBJ1-6): DTGVSQNPRHKITKRGQNVTFRCDPISEHNRLYWYRQTLGQGPEFLTYFQNEAQLEKSRLLSDRFSAERPKGSFSTLEIQRTEQGDSAMYLCASHGQGGPPLHFGNGTRLTVT.

The chain couples TRBV29-1 to TRBJ2-7; 13 bases line up with TRBD2. In germline, CDR1 is SQVTM, CDR2 ANQGSEA. This CDR3 has 16 residues. V was pared by 3 bases and J by 7 bases, with 12 bases of the junction left unmatched. CDR3 in amino acids: CSVEAIRLAGGREQYF. CDR3 bases: TGCAGCGTTGAGGCCATAAGACTAGCGGGAGGTCGGGAGCAGTACTTC.

DNA for the CDR3: TGTGCCAGCAGCCAAACCGGGACTAACTACAATGAGCAGTTCTTC. Protein: CASSQTGTNYNEQFF. J is TRBJ2-1 and V is TRBV4-2, with 7 bases fitting TRBD2. Trimming took 2 bases from V and 3 from J; bases not matched to a gene: 4. Germline V gene data show CDR1 as LGHNA and CDR2 as YNFKEQ. The CDR3 spans 15 residues.

The V and J genes are TRBV6-1 and TRBJ1-5; D might be TRBD1 (5 bases). There are 15 residues in the CDR3. Trimming took 5 bases from V and 0 from J, leaving 11 bases between them. Germline-derived CDR1 and CDR2 are MNHNS and SASEGT. In nucleotides, the CDR3 is TGTGCCAGCAGTCAAGACAGATATAGCAATCAGCCCCAGCATTTT. Encoded protein: CASSQDRYSNQPQHF.

The chain links TRBV27 to TRBJ1-1; unclear D gene. Trimming stripped 4 bases from V and 0 bases from J, with 6 bases between. CDR3 length equals 13 residues. Germline CDR1 and CDR2: MNHEY and SMNVEV (reference sequence). CDR3 coding DNA: TGTGCCAGCAGTTGGGCATTGAACACTGAAGCTTTCTTT. Translation gives CASSWALNTEAFF.

The J gene is TRBJ2-7, the V gene TRBV7-8, with D uncertain. Looked up from germline, CDR1 is SGHVS and CDR2 is FQNEAQ. The length of the CDR3 is 12 residues. Between the trimmed V and J ends, which lost 2 bases and 5 bases, there was a span of 7 bases. CDR3 protein: CASSLRAHEQYF. The CDR3 nucleotides read TGTGCCAGCAGCTTAAGGGCCCACGAGCAGTACTTC.

The V and J genes are TRBV2 and TRBJ2-5; D ambiguous. The V end lost 0 bases, the J end lost 4 bases, and 9 bases lay between the germline ends. The CDR3 has 14 amino acids. Germline values: CDR1 SNHLY, CDR2 FYNNEI. The CDR3 DNA reads TGTGCCAGCAGTGAAGCGTTCGACGGAGAGACCCAGTACTTC. This encodes CASSEAFDGETQYF.

The chain joins TRBV6-5 to TRBJ1-2; possible D gene TRBD1, 5 bases. The CDR3 runs 15 residues. Germline assignment: CDR1 MNHEY and CDR2 SVGAGI. The V end was cut by 4 bases, the J end by 4 bases, with 16 bases between. The CDR3 DNA reads as TGTGCCAGCAGTTTCTCTCTGCAGGGTAGCTATGGCTACACCTTC. This gives the protein CASSFSLQGSYGYTF.

The chain recombines TRBV7-2 with TRBJ2-7; unclear D gene. V shed 3 bases and J shed 4 bases, with 16 bases lying between them. Germline V lookup: CDR1 SGHTA, CDR2 FQGNSA. The CDR3 extends over 15 amino acids. The CDR3 nucleotides are TGTGCCAGCAGCTTCTCCCAGGTAAACCCATACGAGCAGTACTTC. The encoded protein is CASSFSQVNPYEQYF.